This is a list of T cell receptor beta chains from one sample in a study of CD8+ T cells in alopecia areata. TCRdb's table, derived via immunoSEQ multiplex PCR, lists solely in-frame clones and lacks some. In the table there are about 130,000 clones, approximately 49% of which are singletons. The source material was CD8+ T cells sorted from blood, sampled at week 0. These receptors were collected from a human donor with alopecia areata. The CDR3 runs from the conserved cysteine through the conserved F or W. The D gene is left open where the match is weak. A clone size is listed for some rows: how often the clone was seen (once, few, many), or a class if it is expanded.

>TRBJ2-5|NA|NA|TRBV6-5
CASRLGADMETQYF
TGTGCCAGCAGACTAGGGGCCGACATGGAGACCCAGTACTTC
>TRBJ1-1|NA|NA|TRBV5-1
CASSLNLVGQTEAFF
TGCGCCAGCAGCTTGAATTTGGTGGGGCAAACTGAAGCTTTCTTT
>TRBJ1-4|few|NA|TRBV14
CASRISGKEREKLFF
TGTGCCAGCAGAATCTCAGGGAAGGAGCGAGAAAAACTGTTTTTT
>TRBJ2-1|few|TRBD1|TRBV7-9
CATTPGDRGYNEQFF
TGTGCCACCACTCCCGGGGACAGGGGTTACAATGAGCAGTTCTTC
>TRBJ2-3|NA|NA|TRBV5-6
CASSHTDTQYF
TGTGCCAGCAGCCACACAGATACGCAGTATTTT
>TRBJ1-4|few|NA|TRBV27
CASSFRGGNEKLFF
TGTGCCAGCAGTTTCAGGGGTGGTAATGAAAAACTGTTTTTT
>TRBJ2-7|NA|NA|TRBV11-2
CASSLDNGLEQYF
TGTGCCAGCAGCTTAGATAATGGCTTGGAGCAGTACTTC
>TRBJ2-3|few|NA|TRBV7-2
CASSEKPDTQYF
TGTGCCAGCAGCGAGAAGCCAGATACGCAGTATTTT
>TRBJ1-6|few|NA|TRBV30
CAWSVQGTSPLHF
TGTGCCTGGAGTGTACAGGGAACTTCACCCCTCCACTTT
>TRBJ2-1|NA|TRBD2|TRBV29-1
CSVEGSGTRPNEQFF
TGCAGCGTTGAAGGATCCGGGACTAGACCCAATGAGCAGTTCTTC
>TRBJ1-1|NA|TRBD1|TRBV7-9
CASSAGTGNTEAFF
TGTGCCAGCAGCGCCGGGACAGGGAACACTGAAGCTTTCTTT
>TRBJ2-1|NA|NA|TRBV9
CASNSRPSAPPSSYNEQFF
TGTGCCAGCAATTCGCGTCCCTCTGCACCGCCGAGCTCCTACAATGAGCAGTTCTTC
>TRBJ2-6|few|NA|TRBV27
CASSPLKAHRGRLGPNVLTF
TGTGCCAGCAGTCCATTAAAGGCCCATCGGGGCCGGCTTGGGCCCAACGTCCTGACTTTC
>TRBJ2-7|NA|NA|TRBV29-1
CSVEGTNSYEQYF
TGCAGCGTTGAAGGGACGAACTCCTACGAGCAGTACTTC
>TRBJ2-2|NA|TRBD1|TRBV29-1
CSVDRGNSGELFF
TGCAGCGTGGACAGGGGGAACTCCGGGGAGCTGTTTTTT
>TRBJ2-1|NA|NA|TRBV30
CAWSERGDEQFF
TGTGCCTGGAGTGAGAGGGGCGATGAGCAGTTCTTC
>TRBJ1-2|NA|NA|TRBV4-1
CASSLHTNYGYTF
TGCGCCAGCAGCCTTCACACAAACTATGGCTACACCTTC
>TRBJ1-1|few|NA|TRBV2
CASSGGGEAFF
TGTGCCAGCAGTGGAGGGGGTGAAGCTTTCTTT
>TRBJ1-6|NA|TRBD1|TRBV4-3
CASSQEGQGRYSPLHF
TGCGCCAGCAGCCAAGAAGGACAGGGGCGGTATTCACCCCTCCACTTT
>TRBJ2-7|few|NA|TRBV29-1
CSVEFVGREYEQYF
TGCAGCGTTGAATTCGTCGGCAGGGAGTACGAGCAGTACTTC
>TRBJ1-2|NA|TRBD1|TRBV5-1
CASSPRTGIDYGYTF
TGCGCCAGCAGCCCAAGGACAGGGATTGACTATGGCTACACCTTC
>TRBJ2-1|NA|NA|TRBV27
CASTLRQGINEQFF
TGTGCCAGCACCCTACGGCAGGGAATCAATGAGCAGTTCTTC
>TRBJ1-1|few|NA|TRBV29-1
CSVPGFTAFF
TGCAGCGTCCCCGGGTTCACCGCTTTCTTT
>TRBJ2-7|NA|NA|TRBV7-9
CASSLAGTHPYEQYF
TGTGCCAGCAGCTTAGCGGGCACTCACCCCTACGAGCAGTACTTC
>TRBJ2-7|NA|TRBD2|TRBV11-2
CASSPSSGGALPGQYF
TGTGCCAGCAGCCCTTCTAGCGGGGGGGCCCTCCCTGGGCAGTACTTC
>TRBJ2-3|NA|NA|TRBV7-9
CASSFSPARTDTQYF
TGTGCCAGCAGCTTCTCGCCTGCCCGCACAGATACGCAGTATTTT
>TRBJ1-5|NA|NA|TRBV27
CASSLVWGSNQPQHF
TGTGCCAGCAGTTTAGTTTGGGGAAGCAATCAGCCCCAGCATTTT
>TRBJ2-5|NA|NA|TRBV18
CASSPPRNPKGETQYF
TGTGCCAGCTCACCACCTCGTAATCCCAAGGGGGAGACCCAGTACTTC
>TRBJ2-1|many|TRBD1|TRBV5-4
CASSWGTGGGEQFF
TGTGCCAGCAGCTGGGGGACAGGTGGAGGTGAGCAGTTCTTC
>TRBJ2-7|few|NA|TRBV13
CASTLEGSQGVHEQYF
TGTGCCAGCACCCTAGAGGGGAGCCAGGGTGTACACGAGCAGTACTTC
>TRBJ2-2|NA|TRBD1|TRBV30
CALEGGDREISANTGELFF
TGTGCCCTCGAAGGGGGGGACAGGGAGATCAGCGCGAACACCGGGGAGCTGTTTTTT